These 14 T cell receptor beta chains came from one sample sequenced in a study of monozygotic twins with inflammatory bowel disease. TCRdb reprocessed the 5' RACE reads and reports one entry per CDR3 protein, with no DNA. The sample data list 200,000 to 250,000 distinct CDR3 sequences. Input material: blood. The receptors stem from a human donor with ulcerative colitis or Crohn's disease, or a healthy co-twin of an affected twin (not recorded which).

The chain links TRBV11-3 to TRBJ2-4. The CDR3 has 15 amino acids. Germline CDR1 reads SGHNT; CDR2 reads YENEEA. CDR3: CASSLDKLAKNIQYF.

This chain connects TRBV5-1 to TRBJ2-2; TCRdb gives TRBD2 as the D gene, but with no DNA this cannot be confirmed. CDR1 is SGHRS and CDR2 is YFSETQ in the germline V gene. The CDR3 length is 16 residues. CDR3 residues: CASSLREGATTGELFF.

The V gene is TRBV7-9, the J gene TRBJ2-1; TCRdb returns TRBD2, unconfirmable since there is no DNA. From germline, CDR1 is SEHNR and CDR2 FQNEAQ (reference sequence). The CDR3 length is 15 residues. CDR3: CASSWRGSSYNEQFF.

This rearrangement joins TRBV7-6 to TRBJ2-5. The CDR3 spans 13 residues. The germline V gene encodes CDR1 SGHVS and CDR2 FNYEAQ. The CDR3 loop is CASSLGPPETQYF.

The V gene is TRBV27, the J gene TRBJ1-4; TCRdb's D call, TRBD1, is unchecked because there is no DNA. Germline V gene sequence: CDR1 MNHEY, CDR2 SMNVEV (reference sequence). The CDR3 consists of 15 residues. The CDR3 reads CASSLLYRVGEKLFF.

The chain uses TRBV5-1 and TRBJ1-1; TCRdb calls TRBD1, which cannot be checked without DNA. CDR1 is SGHRS, CDR2 YFSETQ, per germline. The CDR3 has 14 residues. CDR3 sequence: CASSAWTGHTEAFF.

V usage is TRBV20-1 and J usage is TRBJ1-2; with no DNA, the TCRdb D assignment of TRBD1 cannot be verified. The germline CDR1 and CDR2 sequences are DFQATT and SNEGSKA (reference sequence). The CDR3 has 13 amino acids. This chain's CDR3 is CSVWRTSNYGYTF.

This chain uses TRBV19 with TRBJ2-2; without DNA, the TCRdb call of TRBD1 cannot be checked. This CDR3 has 17 residues. Per the germline V gene, CDR1 is LNHDA and CDR2 is SQIVND (reference sequence). CDR3 protein: CASTSLRGTVNTGELFF.

This chain connects TRBV19 to TRBJ1-2; TCRdb returns TRBD1, unconfirmable since there is no DNA. This CDR3 has 13 amino acids. The germline V gene encodes CDR1 LNHDA and CDR2 SQIVND (reference sequence). The CDR3: CASSISLIYGYTF.

V gene TRBV5-1 combines with J gene TRBJ2-3; TCRdb's D gene call, TRBD1, goes unchecked for lack of DNA. This CDR3 region has 17 residues. The germline V gene has CDR1 SGHRS and CDR2 YFSETQ. CDR3 protein: CASSLAPGQARTDTQYF.

The CDR3 reads CASSPMEGFSYNEQFF. V gene TRBV18 combines with J gene TRBJ2-1; the D gene TCRdb calls, TRBD2, cannot be checked with no DNA. CDR3 length: 16 amino acids. Germline V CDR1 and CDR2: KGHSH, LQKENI.

This rearrangement joins TRBV6-1 to TRBJ2-7; with no DNA, the TCRdb D assignment of TRBD2 cannot be verified. This CDR3 spans 14 amino acids. Germline V gives CDR1 MNHNS, CDR2 SASEGT. CDR3 sequence reads: CASSVRDYSYEQYF.

The V call is TRBV5-1, the J call TRBJ1-1; without DNA, the TCRdb call of TRBD1 cannot be checked. Germline V CDR1 and CDR2: SGHRS, YFSETQ. The CDR3 extends over 14 amino acids. The CDR3 protein is CASSPQGMNTEAFF.

The CDR3 loop is CASSSSSRYNEQFF. This chain uses TRBV27 with TRBJ2-1. Germline loops: CDR1 MNHEY, CDR2 SMNVEV (reference sequence). CDR3 length: 14 amino acids.